Sequencing of this TCR beta chain was carried out in a study of cytomegalovirus exposure and HLA in healthy donors. With 60 Vbeta and 13 Jbeta primers, the PCR was carried out. Clones were sequenced by immunoSEQ multiplex PCR, and TCRdb holds only the in-frame ones, with some missing. The sample includes about 190,000 clones, roughly 80% of them seen just once. The CDR3 extends over 19 amino acids. The germline gives CDR1 SGDLS, CDR2 YYNGEE. V dropped 0 bases and J dropped 5; count of bases not matched to a gene: 17. The sequenced sample was PBMCs. The genes are TRBV9 and TRBJ2-5; TRBD2 aligns across 9 bases. The TCR was taken from a middle-aged man in good health and CMV-seropositive. The DNA of the CDR3 is TGTGCCAGCAGCGTAGGCCCAGCGGGGGGACTTAGCCGAAGGGAGACCCAGTACTTC. Protein sequence: CASSVGPAGGLSRRETQYF.